This T cell receptor beta chain was sequenced during a study of cytomegalovirus exposure and HLA in healthy donors. The protocol was immunoSEQ multiplex PCR, while the TCRdb copy is restricted to in-frame clones and leaves out a portion. This sample has 100,000 to 120,000 clones, with roughly 89% found just once. The sequenced sample consisted of PBMCs. This receptor was taken from a woman under 30 in good health and CMV-seronegative.

CDR3 loop: CASSLGGLAGEQNEQFF. Here the CDR3 DNA reads TGTGCCAGCAGTTTGGGGGGACTAGCGGGAGAGCAAAATGAGCAGTTCTTC. The chain is built from TRBV28 and TRBJ2-1; 14 bases map to TRBD2. The CDR3 totals 17 residues. The junction had 8 bases not matched to a gene; V was cut back by 3 bases and J by 7 bases. From germline, CDR1 is MDHEN and CDR2 SYDVKM.